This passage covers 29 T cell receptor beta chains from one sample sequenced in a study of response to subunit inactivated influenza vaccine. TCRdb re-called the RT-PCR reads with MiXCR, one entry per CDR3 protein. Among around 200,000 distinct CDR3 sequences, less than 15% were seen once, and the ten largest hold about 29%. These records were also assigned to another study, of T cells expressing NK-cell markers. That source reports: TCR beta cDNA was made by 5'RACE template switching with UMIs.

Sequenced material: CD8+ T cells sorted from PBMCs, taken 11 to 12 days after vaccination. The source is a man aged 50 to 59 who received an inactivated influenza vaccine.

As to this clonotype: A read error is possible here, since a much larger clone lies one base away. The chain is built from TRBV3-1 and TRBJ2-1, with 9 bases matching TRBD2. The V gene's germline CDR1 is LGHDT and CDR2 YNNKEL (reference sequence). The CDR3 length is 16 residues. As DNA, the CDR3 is TGTGCCAGCAGCCACGGACTAGCGAACTACTACAATGAGCTGTTCTTC. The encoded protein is CASSHGLANYYNELFF.

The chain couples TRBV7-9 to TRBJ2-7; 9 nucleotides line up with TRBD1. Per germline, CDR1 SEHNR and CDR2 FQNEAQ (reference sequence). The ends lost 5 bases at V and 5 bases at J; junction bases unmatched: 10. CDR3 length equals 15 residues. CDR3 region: CASSPKDRGIHEQYF. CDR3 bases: TGTGCCAGCAGCCCCAAGGACAGGGGAATCCACGAGCAGTACTTC.

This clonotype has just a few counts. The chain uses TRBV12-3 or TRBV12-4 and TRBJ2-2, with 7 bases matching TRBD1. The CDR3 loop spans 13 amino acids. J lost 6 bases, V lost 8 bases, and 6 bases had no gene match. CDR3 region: CASRPGGSGELFF. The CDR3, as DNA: TGTGCCAGCCGGCCAGGGGGATCCGGGGAGCTGTTTTTT.

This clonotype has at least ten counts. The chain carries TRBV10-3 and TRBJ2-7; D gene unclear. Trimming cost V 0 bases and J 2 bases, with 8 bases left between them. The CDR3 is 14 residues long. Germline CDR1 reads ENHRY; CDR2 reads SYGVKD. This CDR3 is CAISESGSPYEQYF. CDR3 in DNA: TGTGCCATCAGTGAGTCAGGCAGTCCCTACGAGCAGTACTTC.

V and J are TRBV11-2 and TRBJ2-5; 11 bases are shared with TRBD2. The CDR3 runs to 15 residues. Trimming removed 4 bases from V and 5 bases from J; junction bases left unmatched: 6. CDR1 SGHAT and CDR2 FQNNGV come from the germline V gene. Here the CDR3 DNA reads TGTGCCAGCAGCTACACTAGCGGGAGACGGGAGACCCAGTACTTC. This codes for CASSYTSGRRETQYF.

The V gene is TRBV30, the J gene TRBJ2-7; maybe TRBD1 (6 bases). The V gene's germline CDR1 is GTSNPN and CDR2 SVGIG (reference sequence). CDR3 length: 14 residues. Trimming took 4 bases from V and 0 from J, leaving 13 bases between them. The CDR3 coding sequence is TGTGCCTGGACCAGGACAGTAAACTCCTACGAGCAGTACTTC. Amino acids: CAWTRTVNSYEQYF. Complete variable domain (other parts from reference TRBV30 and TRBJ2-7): SQTIHQWPATLVQPVGSPLSLECTVEGTSNPNLYWYRQAAGRGLQLLFYSVGIGQISSEVPQNLSASRPQDRQFILSSKKLLLSDSGFYLCAWTRTVNSYEQYFGPGTRLTVT.

Here the CDR3 reads CASSHTAGIHEQYF. The DNA for the CDR3 is TGCGCCAGCAGCCATACAGCCGGGATCCACGAGCAGTACTTC. The J gene is TRBJ2-7, the V gene TRBV4-3; possibly TRBD2 for D (5 bases). This CDR3 comprises 14 residues. V was clipped by 3 bases and J by 5 bases, with 14 bases between them. Germline V gene sequence: CDR1 LGHNA, CDR2 YSLEER.

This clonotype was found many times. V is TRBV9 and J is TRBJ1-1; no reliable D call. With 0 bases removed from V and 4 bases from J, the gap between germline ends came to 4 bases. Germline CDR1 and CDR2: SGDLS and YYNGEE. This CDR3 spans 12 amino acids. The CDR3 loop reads CASSVVSTEAFF. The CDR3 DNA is TGTGCCAGCAGCGTAGTGAGCACTGAAGCTTTCTTT. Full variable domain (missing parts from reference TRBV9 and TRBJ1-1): DSGVTQTPKHLITATGQRVTLRCSPRSGDLSVYWYQQSLDQGLQFLIQYYNGEERAKGNILERFSAQQFPDLHSELNLSSLELGDSALYFCASSVVSTEAFFGQGTRLTVV.

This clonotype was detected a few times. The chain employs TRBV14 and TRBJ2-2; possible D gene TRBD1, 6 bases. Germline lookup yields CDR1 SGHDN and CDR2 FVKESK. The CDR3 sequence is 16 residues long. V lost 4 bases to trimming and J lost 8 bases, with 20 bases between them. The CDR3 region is CASSPGRTVPTGELFF. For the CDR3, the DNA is TGTGCCAGCAGCCCCGGACGGACAGTCCCAACGGGGGAGCTGTTTTTT.

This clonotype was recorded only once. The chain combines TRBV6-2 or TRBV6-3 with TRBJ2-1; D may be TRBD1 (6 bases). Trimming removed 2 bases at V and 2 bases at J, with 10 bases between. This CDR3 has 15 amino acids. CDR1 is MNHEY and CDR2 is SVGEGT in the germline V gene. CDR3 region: CASSYPDRAYNEQFF. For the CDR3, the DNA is TGTGCCAGCAGTTACCCGGACAGAGCCTACAATGAGCAGTTCTTC.

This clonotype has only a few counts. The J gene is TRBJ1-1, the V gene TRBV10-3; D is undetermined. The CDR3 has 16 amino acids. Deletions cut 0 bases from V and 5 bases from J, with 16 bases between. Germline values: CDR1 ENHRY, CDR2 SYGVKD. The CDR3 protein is CAISESKGDGSTEAFF. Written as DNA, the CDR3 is TGTGCCATCAGTGAGTCCAAGGGTGATGGGTCAACTGAAGCTTTCTTT.

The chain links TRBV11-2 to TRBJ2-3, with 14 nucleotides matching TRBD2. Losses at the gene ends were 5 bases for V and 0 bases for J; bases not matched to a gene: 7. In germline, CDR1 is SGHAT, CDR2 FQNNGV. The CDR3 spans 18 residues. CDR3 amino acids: CASSPRLAGGTSTDTQYF. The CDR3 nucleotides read TGTGCCAGCAGCCCCCGACTAGCGGGAGGGACTAGCACAGATACGCAGTATTTT.

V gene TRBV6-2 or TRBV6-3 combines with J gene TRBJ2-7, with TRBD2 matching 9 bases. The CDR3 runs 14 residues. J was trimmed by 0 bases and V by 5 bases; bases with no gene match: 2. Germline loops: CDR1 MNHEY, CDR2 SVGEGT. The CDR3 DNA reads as TGTGCCAGCAGTCTAGCGGGGACCTCCTACGAGCAGTACTTC. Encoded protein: CASSLAGTSYEQYF.

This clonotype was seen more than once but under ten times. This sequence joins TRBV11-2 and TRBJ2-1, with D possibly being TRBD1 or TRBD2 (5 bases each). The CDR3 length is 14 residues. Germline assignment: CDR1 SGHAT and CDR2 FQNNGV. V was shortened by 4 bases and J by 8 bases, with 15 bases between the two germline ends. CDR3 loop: CASSYGAGVHEQFF. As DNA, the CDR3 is TGTGCCAGCAGCTATGGGGCCGGGGTGCATGAGCAGTTCTTC.

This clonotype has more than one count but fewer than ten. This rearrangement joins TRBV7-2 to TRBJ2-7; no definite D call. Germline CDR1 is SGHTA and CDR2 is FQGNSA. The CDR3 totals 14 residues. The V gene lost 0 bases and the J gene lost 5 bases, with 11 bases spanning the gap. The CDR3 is CASSLAVGQDEQYF. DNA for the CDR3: TGTGCCAGCAGCTTAGCAGTTGGGCAGGACGAGCAGTACTTC.

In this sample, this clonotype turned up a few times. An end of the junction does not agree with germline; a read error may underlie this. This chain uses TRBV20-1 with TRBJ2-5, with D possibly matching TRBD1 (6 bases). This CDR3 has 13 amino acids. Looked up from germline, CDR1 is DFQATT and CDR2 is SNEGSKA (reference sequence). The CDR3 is CSAKQGNQETQNF. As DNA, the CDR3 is TGCAGTGCCAAACAGGGAAACCAAGAGACCCAGAACTTC.

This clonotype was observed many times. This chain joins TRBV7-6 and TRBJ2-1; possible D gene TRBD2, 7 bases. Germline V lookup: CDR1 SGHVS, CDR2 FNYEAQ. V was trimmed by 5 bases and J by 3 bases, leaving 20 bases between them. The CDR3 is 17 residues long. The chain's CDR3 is CASSRRFGGASYNEQFF. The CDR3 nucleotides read TGTGCCAGCAGCCGTAGGTTTGGGGGGGCCAGCTACAATGAGCAGTTCTTC.

The CDR3 DNA follows: TGCAGCGTTGTCGGGACTAGTACCTACAATGAGCAGTTCTTC. Residues: CSVVGTSTYNEQFF. This sequence joins TRBV29-1 and TRBJ2-1, with 8 bases fitting TRBD2. The ends lost 4 bases at V and 2 bases at J; junction bases unmatched: 4. CDR1 is SQVTM and CDR2 is ANQGSEA in the germline V gene. The CDR3 contains 14 residues.

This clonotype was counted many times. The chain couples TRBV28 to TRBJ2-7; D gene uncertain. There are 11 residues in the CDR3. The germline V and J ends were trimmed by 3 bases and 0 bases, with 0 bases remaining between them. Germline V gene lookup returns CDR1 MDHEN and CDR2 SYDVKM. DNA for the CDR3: TGTGCCAGCAGTTTCTCCTACGAGCAGTACTTC. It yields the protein CASSFSYEQYF.

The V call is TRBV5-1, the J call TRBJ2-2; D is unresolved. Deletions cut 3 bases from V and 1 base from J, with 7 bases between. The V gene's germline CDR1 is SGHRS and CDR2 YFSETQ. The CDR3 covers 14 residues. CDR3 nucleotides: TGCGCCAGCAGCTCGGACGGGAACACCGGGGAGCTGTTTTTT. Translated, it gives CASSSDGNTGELFF.

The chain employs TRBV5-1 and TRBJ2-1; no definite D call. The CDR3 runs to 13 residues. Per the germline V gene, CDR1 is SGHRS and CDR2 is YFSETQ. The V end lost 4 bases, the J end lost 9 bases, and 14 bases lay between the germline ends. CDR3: CASSVGSYPEQFF. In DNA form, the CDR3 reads TGCGCCAGCAGCGTCGGGTCTTACCCTGAGCAGTTCTTC.

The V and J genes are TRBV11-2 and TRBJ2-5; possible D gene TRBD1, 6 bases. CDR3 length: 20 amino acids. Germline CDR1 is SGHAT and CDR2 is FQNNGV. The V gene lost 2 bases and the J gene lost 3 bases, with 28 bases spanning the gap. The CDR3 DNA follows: TGTGCCAGCAGCTTAAATGAAGAACAGCACACCCCCAGGGGAAAAGAGACCCAGTACTTC. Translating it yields CASSLNEEQHTPRGKETQYF.

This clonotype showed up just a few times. The CDR3 bases are TGCGCCAGCAGCCCCAGACTAGCGCCGATGGTAGATACGCAGTATTTT. It yields the protein CASSPRLAPMVDTQYF. V and J are TRBV4-3 and TRBJ2-3; 8 nucleotides line up with TRBD2. This CDR3 has 16 amino acids. CDR1 LGHNA and CDR2 YSLEER come from the germline V gene. Trimming cost V 4 bases and J 5 bases; bases outside gene matches: 11.

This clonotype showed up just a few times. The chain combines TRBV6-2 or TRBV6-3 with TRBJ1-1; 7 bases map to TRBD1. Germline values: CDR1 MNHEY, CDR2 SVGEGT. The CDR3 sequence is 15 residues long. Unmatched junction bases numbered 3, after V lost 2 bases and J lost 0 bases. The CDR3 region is CASSYLGQLNTEAFF. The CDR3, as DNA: TGTGCCAGCAGTTACCTGGGACAGCTGAACACTGAAGCTTTCTTT.

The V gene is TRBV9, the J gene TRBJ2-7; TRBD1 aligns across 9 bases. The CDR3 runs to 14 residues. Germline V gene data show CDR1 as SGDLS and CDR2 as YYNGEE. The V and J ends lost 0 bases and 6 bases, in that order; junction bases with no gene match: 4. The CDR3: CASSVEGQGSEQYF. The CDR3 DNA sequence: TGTGCCAGCAGCGTAGAAGGACAGGGGAGCGAGCAGTACTTC.

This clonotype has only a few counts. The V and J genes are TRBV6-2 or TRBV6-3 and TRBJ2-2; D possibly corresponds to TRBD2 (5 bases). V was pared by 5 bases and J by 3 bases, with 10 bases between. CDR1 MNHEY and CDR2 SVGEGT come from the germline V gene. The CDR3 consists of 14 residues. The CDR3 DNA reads TGTGCCAGCAGTACGGTCGGGGACACCGGGGAGCTGTTTTTT. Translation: CASSTVGDTGELFF.

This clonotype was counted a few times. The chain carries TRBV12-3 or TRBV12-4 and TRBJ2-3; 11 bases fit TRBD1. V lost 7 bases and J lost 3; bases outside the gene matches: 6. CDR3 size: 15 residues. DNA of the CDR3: TGTGCCAGCAACCTCGGACAGGGGGCTACAGATACGCAGTATTTT. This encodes CASNLGQGATDTQYF.

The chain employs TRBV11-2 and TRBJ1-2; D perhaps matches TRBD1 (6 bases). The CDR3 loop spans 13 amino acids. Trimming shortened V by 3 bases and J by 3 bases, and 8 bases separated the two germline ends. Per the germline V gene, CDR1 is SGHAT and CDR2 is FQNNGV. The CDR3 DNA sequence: TGTGCCAGCAGCTTTGGGGGGCACTATGGCTACACCTTC. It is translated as CASSFGGHYGYTF.

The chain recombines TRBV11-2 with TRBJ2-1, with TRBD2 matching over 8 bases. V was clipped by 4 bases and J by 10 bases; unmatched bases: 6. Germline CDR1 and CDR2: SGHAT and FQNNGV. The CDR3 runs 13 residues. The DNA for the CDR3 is TGTGCCAGCAGCTATAGCGGGGCCGGGGAGCAGTTCTTC. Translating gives CASSYSGAGEQFF. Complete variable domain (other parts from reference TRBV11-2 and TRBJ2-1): EAGVAQSPRYKIIEKRQSVAFWCNPISGHATLYWYQQILGQGPKLLIQFQNNGVVDDSQLPKDRFSAERLKGVDSTLKIQPAKLEDSAVYLCASSYSGAGEQFFGPGTRLTVL.